One sample yielded the 15 T cell receptor beta chains listed below, sequenced in a study of graft-versus-host responses after intestinal transplantation. Produced via immunoSEQ multiplex PCR; TCRdb's table is partial and in-frame only. The sample records roughly 69,000 clones, around nine tenths being singletons. For these TCRs, the target antigens are not known. The input for sequencing was unstimulated CD8+ T cells sorted from spleen or lymph node cells, taken before transplant. These receptors came from a human donor who was the organ donor for an intestinal transplant.

The CDR3 sequence: CASSLNRGYEQYF. In nucleotides, the CDR3 is TGTGCCAGCAGCTTGAACAGGGGGTACGAGCAGTACTTC. The J gene is TRBJ2-7, the V gene TRBV11-2; 8 bases line up with TRBD1. CDR1 and CDR2 from the germline V gene are SGHAT and FQNNGV. There are 13 residues in the CDR3. The ends lost 3 bases at V and 4 bases at J; junction bases unmatched: 2.

This chain connects TRBV20-1 to TRBJ2-1; possible D gene TRBD1, 6 bases. The V gene lost 7 bases and the J gene lost 6 bases, with 10 bases spanning the gap. The V gene's germline CDR1 is DFQATT and CDR2 SNEGSKA (reference sequence). The CDR3 has 11 residues. CDR3 residues: CSVPRGNEQFF. For the CDR3, the DNA is TGCAGTGTTCCCAGGGGCAATGAGCAGTTCTTC.

The V and J genes are TRBV4-3 and TRBJ2-7, with TRBD1 as a possible D gene (6 bases). V dropped 1 base and J dropped 5 bases, with 9 bases sitting between them. The CDR3 runs to 13 residues. Germline-derived CDR1 and CDR2 are LGHNA and YSLEER. The CDR3 here is CASSQAPGDEQYF. The CDR3 DNA reads TGCGCCAGCAGCCAAGCCCCAGGGGACGAGCAGTACTTC.

The chain carries TRBV19 and TRBJ2-3, with D perhaps matching TRBD2 (5 bases). From germline, CDR1 is LNHDA and CDR2 SQIVND (reference sequence). V shed 3 bases and J shed 0 bases, with 10 bases lying between them. The CDR3 consists of 15 residues. As DNA, the CDR3 is TGTGCCAGTAGTATTATTAGCGAGAGCACAGATACGCAGTATTTT. Encoded protein: CASSIISESTDTQYF.

The CDR3 DNA reads TGCGCCAGCAGCCAAAAACCCCTTTTCTCTAGGACACCCCAGCATTTT. Protein sequence: CASSQKPLFSRTPQHF. The chain joins TRBV4-1 to TRBJ1-5, with D maybe TRBD1 (5 bases). CDR3 length equals 16 residues. Trimming left V 2 bases short and J 10 bases short, with 21 bases between. Germline V CDR1 and CDR2: MGHRA, YSYEKL.

This rearrangement joins TRBV6-5 to TRBJ1-2; D remains unclear. V gave up 0 bases and J gave up 8 bases, with 13 bases separating them. The CDR3 spans 14 residues. Germline V lookup: CDR1 MNHEY, CDR2 SVGAGI. CDR3 coding DNA: TGTGCCAGCAGTTACTCAGGGCAGGCGGGCGGCTACACCTTC. This codes for CASSYSGQAGGYTF.

The chain employs TRBV25-1 and TRBJ2-7, with 9 nucleotides matching TRBD2. This CDR3 has 17 residues. The J segment lost 3 bases and the V segment lost 5 bases, leaving 14 bases of the junction unmatched. Looked up from germline, CDR1 is MGHDK and CDR2 is SYGVNS. The CDR3 coding sequence is TGTGCCAGCAGTTCGACACGGGCGGCGCGGGGGGGCTACGAGCAGTACTTC. Its protein is CASSSTRAARGGYEQYF.

The chain combines TRBV28 with TRBJ2-1; 8 bases are shared with TRBD2. This CDR3 contains 15 residues. Germline lookup yields CDR1 MDHEN and CDR2 SYDVKM. The ends lost 2 bases at V and 3 bases at J; junction bases unmatched: 3. The CDR3 region is CASSLVAGIYNEQFF. As DNA, the CDR3 is TGTGCCAGCAGTTTAGTAGCGGGGATCTACAATGAGCAGTTCTTC.

The chain combines TRBV5-1 with TRBJ2-7; TRBD1 agrees at 8 bases. The V gene end was trimmed by 2 bases and the J gene end by 4 bases; junction bases not matched to a gene: 5. The CDR3 covers 14 residues. In germline, CDR1 is SGHRS, CDR2 YFSETQ. The CDR3 region is CASSLTGGGYEQYF. CDR3 coding DNA: TGCGCCAGCAGCTTAACAGGGGGAGGTTACGAGCAGTACTTC. Full variable domain (missing parts from reference TRBV5-1 and TRBJ2-7): KAGVTQTPRYLIKTRGQQVTLSCSPISGHRSVSWYQQTPGQGLQFLFEYFSETQRNKGNFPGRFSGRQFSNSRSEMNVSTLELGDSALYLCASSLTGGGYEQYFGPGTRLTVT.

The chain is built from TRBV5-5 and TRBJ1-2, with a weak D call TRBD1 (6 bases). In germline, CDR1 is SGHKS, CDR2 YYEKEE (reference sequence). Trimming took off 2 bases at V and 4 bases at J, with 24 bases between the two ends. The CDR3 totals 18 residues. The CDR3 is CASSFVGEGDTQPYGYTF. Written as DNA, the CDR3 is TGTGCCAGCAGCTTTGTGGGGGAGGGGGACACCCAGCCCTATGGCTACACCTTC. The complete variable domain, with remaining parts taken from reference TRBV5-5 and TRBJ1-2, reads DAGVTQSPTHLIKTRGQQVTLRCSPISGHKSVSWYQQVLGQGPQFIFQYYEKEERGRGNFPDRFSARQFPNYSSELNVNALLLGDSALYLCASSFVGEGDTQPYGYTFGSGTRLTVV.

CDR3 nucleotides: TGCGCCAGCAGCCAAGATGGCCAGGGGATCACAGATACGCAGTATTTT. It translates to CASSQDGQGITDTQYF. The genes are TRBV4-3 and TRBJ2-3; D possibly corresponds to TRBD1 (6 bases). Trimming took 0 bases from V and 2 from J, leaving 12 bases between them. The CDR3 is 16 amino acids. The germline V gene encodes CDR1 LGHNA and CDR2 YSLEER.

CDR3: CASGDPFGGGSDEQFF. The CDR3 nucleotides are TGTGCTAGTGGGGACCCCTTTGGGGGAGGGAGCGATGAGCAGTTCTTC. The J gene is TRBJ2-1, the V gene TRBV12-5, with 7 bases identical to TRBD2. Germline CDR1 reads LGHNT; CDR2 reads FRNRAP. The trim removed 6 bases at V and 8 bases at J, leaving 16 bases unmatched. The CDR3 is 16 amino acids.

The V and J genes are TRBV9 and TRBJ2-3; D gene ambiguous. Trimming removed 3 bases from V and 6 bases from J, with 17 bases in between. The CDR3 loop spans 15 amino acids. CDR1 and CDR2 from the germline V gene are SGDLS and YYNGEE. The CDR3 is CASSDQEHGSDTQYF. Written as DNA, the CDR3 is TGTGCCAGCAGCGACCAGGAACACGGCTCGGATACGCAGTATTTT.

The J gene is TRBJ2-1, the V gene TRBV5-6; 9 positions agree with TRBD2. The length of the CDR3 is 15 residues. The germline gives CDR1 SGHDT, CDR2 YYEEEE. V dropped 3 bases and J dropped 10; count of bases not matched to a gene: 11. The CDR3 loop is CASSSLSGSHQEQFF. CDR3 nucleotides: TGTGCCAGCAGCTCCCTTAGCGGGAGTCACCAGGAGCAGTTCTTC.

J is TRBJ2-1 and V is TRBV6-4; 7 bases are shared with TRBD1. V gave up 2 bases and J gave up 5 bases; unmatched junction bases: 12. The CDR3 length is 17 residues. Germline V gives CDR1 MRHNA, CDR2 SNTAGT. CDR3 sequence: CASSDPTGVRLHNEQFF. The CDR3 nucleotides are TGTGCCAGCAGTGACCCCACAGGGGTACGATTACACAATGAGCAGTTCTTC.